This entry concerns a single T cell receptor beta chain. The antigen remains unidentified. These data belong to a study of breast tumors, draining lymph nodes, adjacent tissues. Study-wide findings and caveats: The data were judged consistent with most tumor T cells coming from lymph node and expanding in tumor.

TCRdb analysed the multiplex PCR reads with MiXCR anew, one entry per CDR3 protein. Of 20,000 to 25,000 distinct CDR3 sequences listed, 50% were seen once; the top ten hold less than 9.5%. This CDR3 has 15 residues. Germline lookup yields CDR1 LNHNV and CDR2 YYDKDF (reference sequence). Germline trimming cut 5 bases from V and 6 bases from J; bases unmatched to any gene: 8. V and J are TRBV15 and TRBJ2-2, with 8 positions matching TRBD2. Input material: breast tumor tissue. This TCR was sampled from a female donor with breast cancer. Some clones in this sample may be carry-over from other donors' samples. CDR3 region: CATSGSGTRSGELFF. CDR3 bases: TGTGCCACCAGCGGATCCGGGACTAGATCCGGGGAGCTGTTTTTT.